These 15 T cell receptor beta chains share one sample of origin, sequenced in a study of blood T cell repertoires in COVID-19. Only in-frame clones appear in the TCRdb table, and some are missing; sequencing was by immunoSEQ multiplex PCR. The sample yields approximately 220,000 clones, 85% seen once. Sequencing used PBMCs or T cells enriched from blood (not recorded which). Source of these receptors: a man in his forties who had recovered from COVID-19.

V gene TRBV6-2 or TRBV6-3 combines with J gene TRBJ2-3; maybe TRBD1 (5 bases). Germline V gene lookup returns CDR1 MNHEY and CDR2 SVGEGT. Trimming left V 5 bases short and J 4 bases short, with 19 bases between. The CDR3 sequence is 16 residues long. CDR3 protein: CASSDTKNDRPDTQYF. CDR3 sequence (DNA): TGTGCCAGCAGTGACACCAAAAATGACAGACCAGATACGCAGTATTTT.

This clone was found once. The chain employs TRBV12-5 and TRBJ2-7; 11 nucleotides line up with TRBD1. The CDR3 is made up of 14 amino acids. Germline loops: CDR1 LGHNT, CDR2 FRNRAP. V was clipped by 4 bases and J by 5 bases; unmatched bases: 4. The CDR3 bases are TGTGCTAGTGGTTCGGGACAGGGGGGCGACGAGCAGTACTTC. Translated: CASGSGQGGDEQYF. The variable domain in full, completed from reference TRBV12-5 and TRBJ2-7, reads DARVTQTPRHKVTEMGQEVTMRCQPILGHNTVFWYRQTMMQGLELLAYFRNRAPLDDSGMPKDRFSAEMPDATLATLKIQPSEPRDSAVYFCASGSGQGGDEQYFGPGTRLTVT.

The chain couples TRBV6-1 to TRBJ1-2; tentatively, D is TRBD1 (5 bases). CDR3 length: 15 residues. Between the trimmed V and J ends, which lost 0 bases and 7 bases, there was a span of 15 bases. CDR1 MNHNS and CDR2 SASEGT come from the germline V gene. The CDR3 sequence: CASSEALGQGGGYTF. CDR3 sequence (DNA): TGTGCCAGCAGTGAAGCGCTAGGGCAGGGTGGTGGCTACACCTTC.

This chain uses TRBV15 with TRBJ2-4; 7 bases map to TRBD1. Germline V CDR1 and CDR2: LNHNV, YYDKDF (reference sequence). The CDR3 consists of 15 residues. J gave up 6 bases and V 4 bases, and 9 bases lay outside the gene matches. Written as DNA, the CDR3 is TGTGCCACCAGCAAAAGGACAGGAAAGGGAAACATTCAGTACTTC. This codes for CATSKRTGKGNIQYF.

The chain joins TRBV3-1 (or the pseudogene TRBV3-2) to TRBJ2-2; 8 bases agree with TRBD2. Germline values: CDR1 LGHDT, CDR2 YNNKEL (reference sequence). V lost 4 bases and J lost 0; bases outside the gene matches: 1. The CDR3 has 15 amino acids. CDR3 nucleotide sequence: TGTGCCAGCAGCCGGGGACTAGCGAACACCGGGGAGCTGTTTTTT. It specifies CASSRGLANTGELFF.

The chain couples TRBV7-2 to TRBJ2-7, with a possible D match to TRBD1 (6 bases). Germline V CDR1 and CDR2: SGHTA, FQGNSA. V was trimmed by 1 base and J by 4 bases, leaving 11 bases between them. The CDR3 is 14 amino acids. The CDR3: CASSLVQGRYEQYF. DNA of the CDR3: TGTGCCAGCAGCTTAGTCCAGGGGCGGTACGAGCAGTACTTC.

In this sample, this clone turned up a few times. This chain connects TRBV6-5 to TRBJ1-6; 10 positions agree with TRBD1. The CDR3 length is 15 residues. Per germline, CDR1 MNHEY and CDR2 SVGAGI. The trim removed 4 bases at V and 5 bases at J, leaving 2 bases unmatched. CDR3 DNA: TGTGCCAGCAGTTTCGACAGGGGGCATAATTCACCCCTCCACTTT. This translates into CASSFDRGHNSPLHF.

The J gene is TRBJ1-1, the V gene TRBV5-1; D may be TRBD1 (6 bases). V lost 4 bases and J lost 0, with 10 bases in between. Per germline, CDR1 SGHRS and CDR2 YFSETQ. The CDR3 is 14 residues long. CDR3 DNA: TGCGCCAGCAGCGAGGGACAACTGAACACTGAAGCTTTCTTT. Protein: CASSEGQLNTEAFF.

This rearrangement joins TRBV7-8 to TRBJ2-5, with 9 bases identical to TRBD1. Germline-derived CDR1 and CDR2 are SGHVS and FQNEAQ. V trimming: 5 bases; J trimming: 4 bases; junction bases outside the gene matches: 5. The CDR3 loop spans 14 amino acids. In DNA form, the CDR3 reads TGTGCCAGCAGCCGTACAGGGGGCTTAGAGACCCAGTACTTC. Its protein is CASSRTGGLETQYF.

This clone occurred a few times. This CDR3 reads CASSLTWGDEQYF. DNA for the CDR3: TGTGCCAGCAGCTTAACGTGGGGGGACGAGCAGTACTTC. The chain combines TRBV7-3 with TRBJ2-7, with D possibly being TRBD2 (6 bases). The CDR3 totals 13 residues. From germline, CDR1 is SGHTA and CDR2 FQGTGA. Between the trimmed V and J ends, which lost 0 bases and 5 bases, there was a span of 8 bases. Supplemented by reference TRBV7-3 and TRBJ2-7, the full variable domain reads GAGVSQTPSNKVTEKGKYVELRCDPISGHTALYWYRQSLGQGPEFLIYFQGTGAADDSGLPNDRFFAVRPEGSVSTLKIQRTERGDSAVYLCASSLTWGDEQYFGPGTRLTVT.

This chain links TRBV5-1 with TRBJ2-7; tentatively, D is TRBD2 (6 bases). With 0 bases removed from V and 3 bases from J, the gap between germline ends came to 19 bases. Germline CDR1 and CDR2: SGHRS and YFSETQ. The CDR3 is made up of 17 amino acids. The CDR3 coding sequence is TGCGCCAGCAGCTTGGCTTCTGGAGGGGCAGTAGTCTACGAGCAGTACTTC. Translation: CASSLASGGAVVYEQYF.

This rearrangement joins TRBV24-1 to TRBJ2-2; TRBD1 matches 7 bases. Germline CDR1 and CDR2: KGHDR and SFDVKD. V lost 6 bases and J lost 7; bases outside the gene matches: 7. The CDR3 runs to 14 residues. As DNA, the CDR3 is TGTGCCACCAGTCCGAGGGGGCCGATCGGGGAGCTGTTTTTT. It translates to CATSPRGPIGELFF.

The rearrangement joins TRBV3-1 (or the pseudogene TRBV3-2) to TRBJ1-1; 8 bases line up with TRBD1. CDR1 LGHDT and CDR2 YNNKEL come from the germline V gene (reference sequence). V shed 4 bases, J shed 1 base, and the junction held 5 bases outside the gene matches. CDR3 length equals 15 residues. This CDR3 reads CASSRTGSGNTEAFF. The CDR3 DNA is TGTGCCAGCAGCCGGACAGGGAGTGGGAACACTGAAGCTTTCTTT.

The chain uses TRBV11-3 and TRBJ2-1; 7 bases map to TRBD1. V shed 5 bases, J shed 8 bases, and the junction held 9 bases outside the gene matches. CDR1 is SGHNT and CDR2 is YENEEA in the germline V gene. This CDR3 region has 14 residues. This CDR3 is CASSHRDRSHEQFF. The CDR3 nucleotides are TGTGCCAGCAGCCACCGGGACAGATCCCATGAGCAGTTCTTC.

This sequence joins TRBV7-8 and TRBJ2-2; 7 nucleotides align to TRBD2. CDR1 is SGHVS, CDR2 FQNEAQ, per germline. V shed 3 bases and J 1 base; nucleotides not matched to a gene: 2. The CDR3 is 15 amino acids. CDR3 nucleotide sequence: TGTGCCAGCAGCTTTAAGCGGGAGAACACCGGGGAGCTGTTTTTT. Its protein is CASSFKRENTGELFF.